This is a list of T cell receptor beta chains from one sample in a study of Ad26.COV2.S vaccination and SARS-CoV-2 variants. Assay used: immunoSEQ multiplex PCR; TCRdb lists only in-frame clones, some missing. The sample shows 300,000 to 350,000 clones, about 85% of them seen only once. Sample: peripheral blood, taken in a trial of Ad26.COV2.S vaccine versus placebo. The receptors come from a person between 18 and 65 years old who received the Ad26.COV2.S COVID-19 vaccine or a placebo. Both conserved end residues are part of each CDR3. The order of the fields is clone size, J gene, D gene, V gene, CDR3 DNA, CDR3 protein. D genes are given only for firm matches. The size entry is marked missing in some rows and otherwise reads once, few, many or a size class.

clone_size: NA; j_call: TRBJ2-5; d_call: NA; v_call: TRBV5-4; cdr3_nt: TGTGCCAGCAGCTTGGTGCAGCAAGAGACCCAGTACTTC; cdr3_aa: CASSLVQQETQYF
clone_size: NA; j_call: TRBJ2-7; d_call: TRBD2; v_call: TRBV11-3; cdr3_nt: TGTGCCAGCAGCTTAGCGTACAGAGGGGCGGGAGAACCCTACGAGCAGTACTTC; cdr3_aa: CASSLAYRGAGEPYEQYF
clone_size: NA; j_call: TRBJ2-3; d_call: TRBD2; v_call: TRBV4-3; cdr3_nt: TGCGCCAGCAGCCAAGATTCCCCTTTCGGTGCTAGCGGGAGGAGGGATACGCAGTATTTT; cdr3_aa: CASSQDSPFGASGRRDTQYF
clone_size: NA; j_call: TRBJ1-1; d_call: NA; v_call: TRBV2; cdr3_nt: TGTGCCAGCAGTGAAGCGCTAGTAAACACTGAAGCTTTCTTT; cdr3_aa: CASSEALVNTEAFF
clone_size: NA; j_call: TRBJ1-5; d_call: TRBD1; v_call: TRBV7-9; cdr3_nt: TGTGCCAGCAGCTTAATCGGACAGGGTCAGCCCCAGCATTTT; cdr3_aa: CASSLIGQGQPQHF
clone_size: NA; j_call: TRBJ1-2; d_call: TRBD1; v_call: TRBV5-1; cdr3_nt: TGCGCCAGCAGCTCGACAGGGGGCGGCTATGGCTACACCTTC; cdr3_aa: CASSSTGGGYGYTF
clone_size: NA; j_call: TRBJ2-3; d_call: NA; v_call: TRBV6-5; cdr3_nt: TGTGCCAGCAGCCGCGACCCAGGGGCCCCGCAGTATTTT; cdr3_aa: CASSRDPGAPQYF
clone_size: NA; j_call: TRBJ1-2; d_call: NA; v_call: TRBV6-2/TRBV6-3; cdr3_nt: TGTGCCAGCAGTTACTCAGGGGTTGGCTACACCTTC; cdr3_aa: CASSYSGVGYTF
clone_size: once; j_call: TRBJ1-1; d_call: NA; v_call: TRBV10-3; cdr3_nt: TGTGCCACCGCGGGGGGCATGAACACTGAAGCTTTCTTT; cdr3_aa: CATAGGMNTEAFF
clone_size: NA; j_call: TRBJ2-6; d_call: NA; v_call: TRBV20-1; cdr3_nt: TGCAGTGCTAGTCGCGCAGAATCAGGGAGCTCTGGGGCCAACGTCCTGACTTTC; cdr3_aa: CSASRAESGSSGANVLTF
clone_size: NA; j_call: TRBJ2-1; d_call: NA; v_call: TRBV6-5; cdr3_nt: TGTGCCAGCAGTTGGGGACGAAACAATGAGCAGTTCTTC; cdr3_aa: CASSWGRNNEQFF
clone_size: NA; j_call: TRBJ2-3; d_call: NA; v_call: TRBV12-3/TRBV12-4; cdr3_nt: TGTGCCAGCGTATTAGGGGTTACGCAGTATTTT; cdr3_aa: CASVLGVTQYF
clone_size: NA; j_call: TRBJ2-2; d_call: NA; v_call: TRBV11-3; cdr3_nt: TGTGCCAGCAGCTTAGCGGTAACCGGGGAGCTGTTTTTT; cdr3_aa: CASSLAVTGELFF
clone_size: NA; j_call: TRBJ2-1; d_call: NA; v_call: TRBV5-1; cdr3_nt: TGCGCCAGCAGCTTGTCAGGCCAGCAGTTCTTC; cdr3_aa: CASSLSGQQFF
clone_size: NA; j_call: TRBJ1-6; d_call: NA; v_call: TRBV2; cdr3_nt: TGTGCCAGCAGTGCCCGGAAGGTTCGAGATAATTCACCCCTCCACTTT; cdr3_aa: CASSARKVRDNSPLHF
clone_size: few; j_call: TRBJ1-2; d_call: NA; v_call: TRBV9; cdr3_nt: TGTGCCAGCAGCACTCTCGCTTATGGCTACACCTTC; cdr3_aa: CASSTLAYGYTF
clone_size: NA; j_call: TRBJ2-7; d_call: NA; v_call: TRBV6-2/TRBV6-3; cdr3_nt: TGTGCCAGCAGTTTGGACAGCTACGAGCAGTACTTC; cdr3_aa: CASSLDSYEQYF
clone_size: NA; j_call: TRBJ1-5; d_call: NA; v_call: TRBV12-3/TRBV12-4; cdr3_nt: TGTGCCAGCAGTTTCGAAATTCAGCCCCAGCATTTT; cdr3_aa: CASSFEIQPQHF
clone_size: few; j_call: TRBJ1-1; d_call: NA; v_call: TRBV5-4; cdr3_nt: TGTGCCAGCAGCTTGGGAGGAGGCGGAGCCTGGTCCACTGAAGCTTTCTTT; cdr3_aa: CASSLGGGGAWSTEAFF
clone_size: NA; j_call: TRBJ2-1; d_call: TRBD1; v_call: TRBV19; cdr3_nt: TGTGCCAGTACGGGGACAGGGGGGAACGGGCAGTTCTTC; cdr3_aa: CASTGTGGNGQFF
clone_size: NA; j_call: TRBJ1-4; d_call: NA; v_call: TRBV19; cdr3_nt: TGTGCCAGTAGCGCCCTCCGGCAGGCAACCGAAAATGAAAAACTGTTTTTT; cdr3_aa: CASSALRQATENEKLFF
clone_size: NA; j_call: TRBJ1-2; d_call: NA; v_call: TRBV30; cdr3_nt: TGTGCCTGGTATGTGACCTATGGCTACACCTTC; cdr3_aa: CAWYVTYGYTF
clone_size: NA; j_call: TRBJ1-2; d_call: NA; v_call: TRBV25-1; cdr3_nt: TGTGCCAGCAGCCCCGCGTACTATGGCTACACCTTC; cdr3_aa: CASSPAYYGYTF
clone_size: NA; j_call: TRBJ1-4; d_call: NA; v_call: TRBV9; cdr3_nt: TGTGCCAGCAGCGTAAATAACAGGGTAAATGAAAAACTGTTTTTT; cdr3_aa: CASSVNNRVNEKLFF
clone_size: once; j_call: TRBJ2-7; d_call: TRBD1; v_call: TRBV10-3; cdr3_nt: TGTGCCATCAGTGAGAGTACAGGGGGTTACGAGCAGTACTTC; cdr3_aa: CAISESTGGYEQYF
clone_size: NA; j_call: TRBJ2-1; d_call: NA; v_call: TRBV19; cdr3_nt: TGTGCCAGTAGTATTGGTAGGGGATTTGAGCAGTTCTTC; cdr3_aa: CASSIGRGFEQFF
clone_size: NA; j_call: TRBJ1-5; d_call: NA; v_call: TRBV28; cdr3_nt: TGTGCCAGCAGTTGGGACACCCAAAATCAGCCCCAGCATTTT; cdr3_aa: CASSWDTQNQPQHF
clone_size: NA; j_call: TRBJ2-1; d_call: TRBD2; v_call: TRBV9; cdr3_nt: TGTGCCAGCAGCGAGGGGGGACTAGCACCCCACAATGAGCAGTTCTTC; cdr3_aa: CASSEGGLAPHNEQFF
clone_size: NA; j_call: TRBJ2-2; d_call: NA; v_call: TRBV5-6; cdr3_nt: TGTGCCAGCAGCTTGACCCGGAACACCGGGGAGCTGTTTTTT; cdr3_aa: CASSLTRNTGELFF